This T cell receptor beta chain was retrieved from a study of CXCR3-negative and CXCR3-positive naive CD8 T cells. Study in general: Libraries each contributed about 1.5 +/- 0.3 million TRB reads, for around 140 million in total.

The germline gives CDR1 SQVTM, CDR2 ANQGSEA. This CDR3 is 15 amino acids long. cDNA libraries for TRB were generated by 5' RACE incorporating UMI labels. TCRdb re-called the 5' RACE reads and shows each CDR3 protein once, DNA omitted. This table holds roughly 8,100 distinct CDR3 sequences. Study results and limitations: Memory CD8+ cells had much lower diversity, and both naive subsets had comparably high diversity. CXCR3-negative naive cells had less hydrophobic TRB CDR3s than did CXCR3-positive naive cells. Researchers report CXCR3 expression partially decreased after cryopreservation, with fresh PBMCs used in most assays.

This clonotype counts as medium-sized (0.01 to 0.1%) by frequency. The antigen remains unidentified. The clonotype comes from a human donor in good health. Some clones in this sample may be carry-over from other donors' samples. This chain uses TRBV29-1 with TRBJ1-2. What was sequenced was naive CXCR3+ CD8+ T cells from blood. Subset noted: CD45RO-CCR7+CD27+CD95- naive CD8+ T cells expressing CXCR3 (TNR3+). The chain's CDR3 is CSVEDWQQTNYGYTF. Filled out from reference TRBV29-1 and TRBJ1-2, the complete variable domain reads SAVISQKPSRDICQRGTSLTIQCQVDSQVTMMFWYRQQPGQSLTLIATANQGSEATYESGFVIDKFPISRPNLTFSTLTVSNMSPEDSSIYLCSVEDWQQTNYGYTFGSGTRLTVV.